The present T cell receptor beta chain was sequenced within a study of cytomegalovirus exposure and HLA in healthy donors (dated by TCRdb to 2017 to 2019). Study-level background: In an earlier analysis of 450 to 750 of the donors, around 300 Gb of sequence data and approximately 100 million unique TCR beta sequences from about 179 million T cells were reported. Roughly 320 gigabases of sequencing data and approximately 92 million unique TCR sequences made up an early release that covered nearly 650 HLA-typed donors. Of the approximately 400 genotyped donors, 65% to 90% were placed in the genetic ancestry cluster associated with self-reported Caucasian donors. The study aimed to test whether cataloging public T cell receptors could reveal signatures of past pathogen exposure. The T cell repertoires of several hundred subjects were profiled by immunosequencing and related to cytomegalovirus serostatus. A separate validation cohort of 100 to 150 different subjects was used in addition to the approximately 610-subject first cohort. The study combined high-throughput TCR immunosequencing, statistical association of individual TCRs with disease status, and machine learning to predict cytomegalovirus infection status. In a later analysis, previously published TCR beta repertoires from 550 to 700 donors were re-analyzed and high-resolution HLA genotyping was added so that TCR occurrence patterns could be studied. Rather than using new phenotypic data, the later analysis identified candidate immune exposures from TCR beta sequences and from how often those sequences occurred across donors. To decide whether each TCR beta V gene segment behaved as functional or pseudogenic, an earlier analysis of approximately 590 of the donors relied on high-throughput TCR beta sequencing. Donor age, sex, ethnicity and CMV serostatus were compiled together with the repertoire data. A later genetic analysis used genome-wide SNP genotypes for about three fifths of the 666 donors, treating that subset as a discovery cohort. Every repertoire in the discovery cohort had been generated on one and the same sequencing platform. HLA typing included class I and class II loci at four-digit resolution. Typing coverage varied by locus: about 620-640 donors for A, B, C, DRB1 and DQB1; about 520 for DQA1; more than 600 for DPA1; under 490 for DPB1. Because of strong linkage in the cohort, roughly five DR-DQ haplotypes were treated as single units for association and clustering. Among almost 400 genotyped donors of the cohort, an average of roughly 240,000 unique TCR beta nucleotide sequences were sequenced per donor, around 18% of them non-productive. What the research found in general, with its limitations: A total of about 180 TCR beta chains were listed by the study as associated with cytomegalovirus. In this cohort, only TCR beta chains were sequenced, and detectable features were limited by the absence of alpha or paired-chain data. The sequencing pipeline was judged likely to have produced a cluster of highly shared sequence variants as a technical artifact. A further reported finding was that TCR beta sequences accurately predicted the HLA-A and HLA-B alleles for most subjects in the first cohort. At a false discovery rate of 0.05, a later analysis linked 15,000 to 20,000 TCR beta sequences to specific HLA alleles. In an earlier analysis of some 540 of the donors, most TCR beta V segments appeared in productive rearrangements about 90% or about 30% of the time, broadly matching IMGT annotations. Linkage disequilibrium might explain the correlated functional status among segregating V segments, but an unknown experimental factor could not be ruled out. CMV serostatus was the only immune exposure information available for the cohort. Across donors, most TCR sequences were observed very rarely, whereas some public TCRs were present in many individuals. In a later analysis, TCR association rates were found to vary across HLA loci, with the most associated TCRs seen for DRB1 alleles and the fewest for HLA-C alleles. In a later analysis, HLA-associated TCR beta chains were found to be more clonally expanded and to have lower generation probabilities than equally common non-associated chains. A few of the identified cytomegalovirus-associated TCR beta chains were confirmed in vitro to be specific for cytomegalovirus antigens. According to a later analysis, parvovirus B19, influenza, CMV and Epstein-Barr virus appeared linked to several top co-occurrence clusters. HLA typing was unavailable for some donors at each locus, so association tests used only the typed subset. In a later genetic analysis, fewer N-insertions in productive TCRs were reported among donors in an Asian-associated ancestry cluster than the roughly 710-donor mean. The classifier was reported to diagnose cytomegalovirus status with high specificity and sensitivity in both the original cohort and the validation cohort. When HLA alleles, especially DR and DQ, strongly co-occurred, attributing TCR associations to individual alleles was difficult. An association between a missense DCLRE1C variant and V-gene and J-gene trimming of TCR beta chains was found in a later genetic analysis and replicated in an independent cohort. Because counts were too low, seventeen rarely observed V segments, including chromosome 9 orphons, were excluded from the earlier analysis of fewer than 650 of the donors. The authors suggested that the approach could potentially be generalized to other disease states and immunological phenotypes. Presence/absence analyses assumed roughly uniform sequencing depth across donors, an assumption that may not hold. In a later analysis, most CMV-associated TCR beta chains were found to appear HLA-restricted, with HLA associations seemingly driven largely by CMV exposure.

The receptor library was made with the immunoSEQ multiplex PCR assay. The multiplex PCR relied on a mix of 60 forward primers for TCR Vbeta segments and 13 reverse primers for TCR Jbeta segments. A multiplex PCR assay on genomic DNA amplified the CDR3 region of rearranged TCR beta genes. The Illumina HiSeq System was used to sequence the amplified TCR beta libraries as 87-base-pair reads. As for the original processing: A later analysis tallied around 87 million unique TCR beta chains across the approximately 670 repertoires, and about 12 million of those chains were shared by two or more donors. Raw reads were error-corrected and collapsed into unique sequences by a nearest-neighbor algorithm in which closely related sequences were merged to remove PCR and sequencing errors. V, D and J gene segments were assigned by aligning CDR3 sequences to IMGT reference sequences. For a sequence to be retained, a match of at least six nucleotides to both a V gene segment and a J gene segment was required. A rearrangement was called productive if the CDR3 had no stop codons and remained in frame with V and J, and every other rearrangement was called non-productive. Following IMGT convention, CDR3 was defined as the stretch from the second conserved V-encoded cysteine up to the conserved J-encoded phenylalanine. Sequences without an unambiguous match to a single V gene segment were excluded from the earlier analysis of approximately 560 of the donors. In an earlier analysis of almost 600 of the donors, a V segment was called functional when productive rearrangements were above 56.7%, and segregating when the standard deviation between donors exceeded 5%. A statistical classification framework was built for diagnosing cytomegalovirus status from the catalog of TCR beta chain sequences. V and J gene assignment, in a later analysis, came from comparing TCR nucleotide sequences with IMGT/GENE-DB human TR gene sequences. A later analysis assigned CDR3 sequences and most-parsimonious VDJ recombination scenarios with the TCRdist pipeline. A later analysis defined each TCR beta chain by its CDR3 amino acid sequence plus V-gene family, and excluded reads lacking a unique V-gene family. To address suspected cross-contamination and a sequencing artifact, a later analysis removed a few hundred highly shared, low-generation-probability nucleotide sequences. A later analysis calculated a clonal expansion index for each public chain from normalized within-repertoire ranks of inferred template counts. Generation probabilities in a later analysis came from a VDJ recombination model fitted to out-of-frame rearrangements, and those results were checked against IGoR. In a later analysis, hypergeometric tests were used to score TCR-TCR, TCR-HLA and TCR-CMV co-occurrence, with a repertoire-size bias correction applied to TCR pairs. In a later analysis, false discovery rates were estimated by permuting HLA or CMV assignments 20 times. A later analysis grouped co-occurring TCRs with DBSCAN, adding TCRdist sequence similarity when clustering within HLA-allele-positive subsets. For co-occurrence clustering, repertoires with fewer than 30,000 or more than 120,000 public chains were excluded, along with roughly five repertoires with anomalous nucleotide sharing. TCRdb obtained this table from immuneACCESS and retained in-frame rearrangements with V and J assigned. These tables miss some clones; where compared with another copy, unresolved V genes account for less than half of the shortfall, and the remainder is unexplained. The DNA was the basis for D and trimming; V, J and clone size are from that table. For this sample the table gives approximately 81,000 clones, of which around four fifths were detected only once. Approximately 5.7% of the sample is in the top ten clones.

This clone was counted once. Its cognate antigen has yet to be identified. Per-nucleotide qualities are absent, and no much larger clonotype sits a single base away. The cohort was made up of 500 to 850 healthy bone marrow donors. Cohort members were all nominally healthy when sampled, although unrecorded immune exposures were likely present. The donor was CMV seropositive and belonged to the group of about 290 seropositive cohort members. A peripheral blood sample was collected from each donor, and TCR beta sequencing was performed on peripheral blood mononuclear cells. The Qiagen DNeasy Blood Extraction Kit was used to extract genomic DNA from the blood cell samples. The sequencing sample was made of PBMCs. The receptor's source is a woman aged 50 to 60 in good health and CMV-seropositive.

The CDR3 amino acid sequence is: CASSLPRLAGGPGELFF. The nucleotide sequence reads as follows: TGTGCCAGCAGTTTACCCAGACTAGCGGGAGGCCCCGGGGAGCTGTTTTTT. The chain links TRBV27 with TRBJ2-2, and 13 junction bases match TRBD2. CDR1 and CDR2, per the germline V gene (reference sequence), are MNHEY and SMNVEV. From cysteine to phenylalanine, the CDR3 is 17 amino acids long. Kept here is only the CDR3 DNA, which spans 51 bases and is read in frame from base 1. V is trimmed back by 2 bases and J by 6 bases, and the junction contains 6 bases that no gene match accounts for.